This T cell receptor (beta chain) was recorded in a study of blood T cell repertoires in COVID-19. Study-wide context: Nucleic acid was either cDNA or gDNA, and it came from T cells, B-cell-depleted T cells, or PBMCs.

Original analysis: Scientists estimated how many nucleated cells there were by amplifying reference gene primers. Assay: immunoSEQ multiplex PCR; the TCRdb copy retains only in-frame clones and omits some. V, J and clone size are taken as reported in that table, and D and trimming were inferred from the DNA itself. Here the sample spans roughly 140,000 clones, about 79% being singletons. CDR3 size: 17 residues. V was pared by 2 bases and J by 2 bases, with 7 bases of the junction left unmatched. CDR1 is SGHRS and CDR2 is YFSETQ in the germline V gene. This clone has just one count. The material sequenced was peripheral blood. This TCR was sampled from a woman aged 45-65 years with acute or convalescent COVID-19. The chain couples TRBV5-1 to TRBJ2-3, with 11 bases aligning to TRBD2. The CDR3 DNA reads TGCGCCAGCAGCTTCAAAACTAGCGGGAGATTCACAGATACGCAGTATTTT. Its protein product is CASSFKTSGRFTDTQYF.